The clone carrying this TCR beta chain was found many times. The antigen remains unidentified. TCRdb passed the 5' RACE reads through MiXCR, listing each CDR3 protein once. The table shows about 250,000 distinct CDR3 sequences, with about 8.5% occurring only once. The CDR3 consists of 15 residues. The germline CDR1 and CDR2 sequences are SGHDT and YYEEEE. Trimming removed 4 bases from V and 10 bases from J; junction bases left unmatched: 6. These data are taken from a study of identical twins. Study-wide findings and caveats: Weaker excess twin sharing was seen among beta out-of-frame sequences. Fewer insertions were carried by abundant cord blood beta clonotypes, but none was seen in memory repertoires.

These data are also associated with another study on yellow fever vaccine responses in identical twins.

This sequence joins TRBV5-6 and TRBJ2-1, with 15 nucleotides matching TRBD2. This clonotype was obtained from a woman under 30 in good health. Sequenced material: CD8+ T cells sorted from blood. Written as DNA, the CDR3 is TGTGCCAGCAGCGAGGGACTAGCGGGGGGCCACGAGCAGTTCTTC. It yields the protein CASSEGLAGGHEQFF.